A selection of T cell receptor beta chains follows, all from one sample in a study of blood T cell repertoires in COVID-19. Profiled with immunoSEQ multiplex PCR; TCRdb holds only in-frame clones, not every one. The sample shows tens of thousands of clones, just under 80% of them seen only once. The sequenced sample consisted of peripheral blood. The receptors originated from a man in his fifties or sixties with acute or convalescent COVID-19. The CDR3 runs from the conserved cysteine through the conserved F or W. The order of the fields is J gene, D gene, clone size, V gene, CDR3 DNA, CDR3 protein. D genes are given only for firm matches. The size field is filled for only some rows; it gives once, few, many or a size class.

J gene: TRBJ1-2; D gene: .; clone size: .; V gene: TRBV7-9; CDR3 DNA: TGTGCCAGCAGCTTGGGTGGGGCGCGGAACTATGGCTACACCTTC; CDR3 protein: CASSLGGARNYGYTF
J gene: TRBJ2-3; D gene: .; clone size: few; V gene: TRBV5-6; CDR3 DNA: TGTGCCAGCAGCTTTTGGGGCAGGGGTTCGGATACGCAGTATTTT; CDR3 protein: CASSFWGRGSDTQYF
J gene: TRBJ2-1; D gene: .; clone size: .; V gene: TRBV6-6; CDR3 DNA: TGTGCCAGCAGTTTCCGGGATGAGCAGTTCTTC; CDR3 protein: CASSFRDEQFF
J gene: TRBJ2-3; D gene: TRBD2; clone size: .; V gene: TRBV4-1; CDR3 DNA: TGCGCCAGCAGCCAGAAAGCGGGGCCCACAGATACGCAGTATTTT; CDR3 protein: CASSQKAGPTDTQYF
J gene: TRBJ2-1; D gene: .; clone size: .; V gene: TRBV24-1; CDR3 DNA: TGTGCCACCAGTGATTTCTCTGAGCAGTTCTTC; CDR3 protein: CATSDFSEQFF
J gene: TRBJ2-7; D gene: .; clone size: .; V gene: TRBV21-1; CDR3 DNA: TGTGCCAGCAGCAAACGGGACATTTCCTACGAGCAGTACTTC; CDR3 protein: CASSKRDISYEQYF
J gene: TRBJ1-2; D gene: TRBD1; clone size: .; V gene: TRBV30; CDR3 DNA: TGTGCCTGGAGTCCCCACAGGGGAGACAGCTATGGCTACACCTTC; CDR3 protein: CAWSPHRGDSYGYTF
J gene: TRBJ1-2; D gene: .; clone size: .; V gene: TRBV11-2; CDR3 DNA: TGTGCCAGCAGCTTAGACCGCTATGGCTACACCTTC; CDR3 protein: CASSLDRYGYTF
J gene: TRBJ2-5; D gene: .; clone size: .; V gene: TRBV6-5; CDR3 DNA: TGTGCCAGCAGAGGACAGGGAGGGCAAGAGACCCAGTACTTC; CDR3 protein: CASRGQGGQETQYF
J gene: TRBJ2-3; D gene: .; clone size: once; V gene: TRBV19; CDR3 DNA: TGTGCCAGTAGTATTGGCTTCACAGATACGCAGTATTTT; CDR3 protein: CASSIGFTDTQYF
J gene: TRBJ2-2; D gene: .; clone size: .; V gene: TRBV11-3; CDR3 DNA: TGTGCCAGCAGCCTAGGTCGGGACATAAAGGATCCCGGGGAGCTGTTTTTT; CDR3 protein: CASSLGRDIKDPGELFF
J gene: TRBJ2-1; D gene: TRBD1; clone size: .; V gene: TRBV12-3/TRBV12-4; CDR3 DNA: TGTGCCAGCAGTCCCCCGACAGGGAATGAGCAGTTCTTC; CDR3 protein: CASSPPTGNEQFF
J gene: TRBJ2-1; D gene: .; clone size: .; V gene: TRBV6-4; CDR3 DNA: TGTGCCAGCAGTCAATCGGTGGGAGCCTACAATGAGCAGTTCTTC; CDR3 protein: CASSQSVGAYNEQFF
J gene: TRBJ2-1; D gene: TRBD2; clone size: few; V gene: TRBV10-3; CDR3 DNA: TGTGCCAGTACAGCGGGAGTCTCCTACAATGAGCAGTTCTTC; CDR3 protein: CASTAGVSYNEQFF
J gene: TRBJ2-5; D gene: TRBD2; clone size: once; V gene: TRBV9; CDR3 DNA: TGTGCCAGCAGCGTACTAGCGGGAGTAAAAGAGACCCAGTACTTC; CDR3 protein: CASSVLAGVKETQYF
J gene: TRBJ2-7; D gene: TRBD1; clone size: .; V gene: TRBV11-2; CDR3 DNA: TGTGCCAGCAGCTCAGTTGACAGGGACACCTACGAGCAGTACTTC; CDR3 protein: CASSSVDRDTYEQYF
J gene: TRBJ2-1; D gene: .; clone size: once; V gene: TRBV5-4; CDR3 DNA: TGTGCCGGTAAGACACCGAGCTCCTACAATGAGCAGTTCTTC; CDR3 protein: CAGKTPSSYNEQFF
J gene: TRBJ2-5; D gene: TRBD2; clone size: .; V gene: TRBV6-2/TRBV6-3; CDR3 DNA: TGTGCCAGCAGTAAGCCTCTTAGCGGGAGGGCCGGGACCCAGTACTTC; CDR3 protein: CASSKPLSGRAGTQYF
J gene: TRBJ2-5; D gene: TRBD1; clone size: .; V gene: TRBV19; CDR3 DNA: TGTGCCAGTAGCCCTACTAGGGCAGGGGGTGCGACCCAGTACTTC; CDR3 protein: CASSPTRAGGATQYF
J gene: TRBJ1-5; D gene: .; clone size: .; V gene: TRBV28; CDR3 DNA: TGTGCCAGCATGGGCAGTCAGCCCCAGCATTTT; CDR3 protein: CASMGSQPQHF
J gene: TRBJ1-1; D gene: .; clone size: .; V gene: TRBV29-1; CDR3 DNA: TGCAGCGTTGACCTATCGGGTAGTGGCAGGAACACTGAAGCTTTCTTT; CDR3 protein: CSVDLSGSGRNTEAFF
J gene: TRBJ1-2; D gene: .; clone size: .; V gene: TRBV7-2; CDR3 DNA: TGTGCCAGCAACCGGGGGGACCCAGAACGCGGCTACACCTTC; CDR3 protein: CASNRGDPERGYTF
J gene: TRBJ2-7; D gene: .; clone size: .; V gene: TRBV7-9; CDR3 DNA: TGTGCCAGCAGCCCCAGGGAAAGCTCCTACGAGCAGTACTTC; CDR3 protein: CASSPRESSYEQYF
J gene: TRBJ1-5; D gene: .; clone size: .; V gene: TRBV28; CDR3 DNA: TGTGCCAGCAGTTTATGGACAGCCAATCAGCCCCAGCATTTT; CDR3 protein: CASSLWTANQPQHF
J gene: TRBJ1-1; D gene: TRBD1; clone size: once; V gene: TRBV6-5; CDR3 DNA: TGTGCCAGCAGGATGGGGACAGCAATAAACACTGAAGCTTTCTTT; CDR3 protein: CASRMGTAINTEAFF
J gene: TRBJ1-5; D gene: TRBD1; clone size: .; V gene: TRBV27; CDR3 DNA: TGTGCCAGCAGTTTACGTCCCGAGACAGGGAGTCAGCCCCAGCATTTT; CDR3 protein: CASSLRPETGSQPQHF
J gene: TRBJ1-2; D gene: TRBD1; clone size: .; V gene: TRBV19; CDR3 DNA: TGTGCCAGTACCGACAGGGTCTATGGCTACACCTTC; CDR3 protein: CASTDRVYGYTF
J gene: TRBJ2-2; D gene: .; clone size: .; V gene: TRBV19; CDR3 DNA: TGTGCCACTCACCTGCTTGGCGGAGGGAACACCGGGGAGCTGTTTTTT; CDR3 protein: CATHLLGGGNTGELFF
J gene: TRBJ2-3; D gene: TRBD2; clone size: .; V gene: TRBV4-2; CDR3 DNA: TGTGCCAGCAGCCAAGAATGGGGGACTAGCGGGCGTTTGGGGACAGATACGCAGTATTTT; CDR3 protein: CASSQEWGTSGRLGTDTQYF
J gene: TRBJ2-7; D gene: .; clone size: .; V gene: TRBV19; CDR3 DNA: TGTGCCAGTAGTATAGGTGACAGCTCCTACGAGCAGTACTTC; CDR3 protein: CASSIGDSSYEQYF
J gene: TRBJ2-7; D gene: .; clone size: .; V gene: TRBV5-1; CDR3 DNA: TGCGCCAGCAGCTTGGCCACTAGTCAGGGGTCCCCCTACGAGCAGTACTTC; CDR3 protein: CASSLATSQGSPYEQYF
J gene: TRBJ2-1; D gene: TRBD2; clone size: .; V gene: TRBV5-4; CDR3 DNA: TGTGCCAGCAGCTTGGGGGCGGGAGCAGCCTACAATGAGCAGTTCTTC; CDR3 protein: CASSLGAGAAYNEQFF
J gene: TRBJ2-1; D gene: TRBD1; clone size: .; V gene: TRBV6-5; CDR3 DNA: TGTGCCAGCAGTTACTCGGACAGGGACGGCCATGAGCAGTTCTTC; CDR3 protein: CASSYSDRDGHEQFF
J gene: TRBJ2-1; D gene: .; clone size: .; V gene: TRBV5-1; CDR3 DNA: TGCGCCAGCAGCTTGACAGAATACAATGAGCAGTTCTTC; CDR3 protein: CASSLTEYNEQFF
J gene: TRBJ2-3; D gene: TRBD1; clone size: once; V gene: TRBV10-3; CDR3 DNA: TGTGCCATACAGGGGCGATTGGGCACAGATACGCAGTATTTT; CDR3 protein: CAIQGRLGTDTQYF
J gene: TRBJ2-1; D gene: TRBD2; clone size: .; V gene: TRBV29-1; CDR3 DNA: TGCAGCGTTCGGACTAGCGGGATGAATGAGCAGTTCTTC; CDR3 protein: CSVRTSGMNEQFF
J gene: TRBJ1-6; D gene: TRBD1; clone size: .; V gene: TRBV30; CDR3 DNA: TGTGCCTGGAGTCCTCGGACAGGGAAGAATTCACCCCTCCACTTT; CDR3 protein: CAWSPRTGKNSPLHF
J gene: TRBJ2-7; D gene: .; clone size: few; V gene: TRBV5-6; CDR3 DNA: TGTGCCAGCAGCTTGGGGCGGAAACCCTACGAGCAGTACTTC; CDR3 protein: CASSLGRKPYEQYF
J gene: TRBJ2-7; D gene: .; clone size: .; V gene: TRBV7-2; CDR3 DNA: TGTGCCAGCAGCTTGGCAGGTCGCTACGAGCAGTACTTC; CDR3 protein: CASSLAGRYEQYF
J gene: TRBJ2-3; D gene: .; clone size: .; V gene: TRBV6-2/TRBV6-3; CDR3 DNA: TGTGCCAGCAGTAGAGGTATAGAGGGGCAGTATTTT; CDR3 protein: CASSRGIEGQYF
J gene: TRBJ2-5; D gene: TRBD2; clone size: .; V gene: TRBV2; CDR3 DNA: TGTGCCAGCAGTGAGGGGACTAGCGGGGACTTGGAGACCCAGTACTTC; CDR3 protein: CASSEGTSGDLETQYF
J gene: TRBJ2-1; D gene: .; clone size: .; V gene: TRBV18; CDR3 DNA: TGTGCCAGCTCACCACCGGACAGCAATGAGCAGTTCTTC; CDR3 protein: CASSPPDSNEQFF
J gene: TRBJ2-3; D gene: TRBD1; clone size: .; V gene: TRBV13; CDR3 DNA: TGTGCCAGCAGCTTAGGGACAGGGGGAATGGATACGCAGTATTTT; CDR3 protein: CASSLGTGGMDTQYF
J gene: TRBJ1-5; D gene: .; clone size: few; V gene: TRBV5-1; CDR3 DNA: TGCGCCAGCAGCCCGTCGGGACAAAGTACCTTCGAGGCCCAGCATTTT; CDR3 protein: CASSPSGQSTFEAQHF
J gene: TRBJ1-5; D gene: TRBD1; clone size: .; V gene: TRBV9; CDR3 DNA: TGTGCCAGCAGCGTAGACGGGGACAGCGGCAATCAGCCCCAGCATTTT; CDR3 protein: CASSVDGDSGNQPQHF
J gene: TRBJ1-2; D gene: .; clone size: .; V gene: TRBV24-1; CDR3 DNA: TGTGCCACCAGTGATTTGTACAGGGGCTACACCTTC; CDR3 protein: CATSDLYRGYTF
J gene: TRBJ1-4; D gene: .; clone size: .; V gene: TRBV2; CDR3 DNA: TGTGCCAGCAAACAGGGCCGAGCTAATGAAAAACTGTTTTTT; CDR3 protein: CASKQGRANEKLFF
J gene: TRBJ2-1; D gene: TRBD2; clone size: .; V gene: TRBV7-9; CDR3 DNA: TGTGCCATCTCCGTCAGCGGGAGGGCCTACAATGAGCAGTTCTTC; CDR3 protein: CAISVSGRAYNEQFF
J gene: TRBJ2-5; D gene: .; clone size: .; V gene: TRBV19; CDR3 DNA: TGTGCCAGTAGTACCCGCGTCGGGACACAAGAGACCCAGTACTTC; CDR3 protein: CASSTRVGTQETQYF
J gene: TRBJ2-7; D gene: TRBD2; clone size: .; V gene: TRBV19; CDR3 DNA: TGTGCCAGTAAACCCGGGGAGGGCGAGCAGTACTTC; CDR3 protein: CASKPGEGEQYF
J gene: TRBJ1-6; D gene: .; clone size: .; V gene: TRBV9; CDR3 DNA: TGTGCCAGCAGCCTCAGGGCTAGTGCTTCACCCCTCCACTTT; CDR3 protein: CASSLRASASPLHF
J gene: TRBJ2-7; D gene: .; clone size: .; V gene: TRBV18; CDR3 DNA: TGTGCCAGCTCACCACGCAATTCGGTGAGCTACGAGCAGTACTTC; CDR3 protein: CASSPRNSVSYEQYF